The 10 T cell receptor beta chains given below trace back to one sample, sequenced in a study of T-cell memory formation after mild COVID-19. TCRdb re-derived calls from the 5' RACE reads in MiXCR, one entry per CDR3 protein. The data contain around 390,000 distinct CDR3 sequences, 15% to 20% of them seen just once; the ten biggest clones take up about a fifth. Sequencing input: PBMCs or a T cell subset sorted from them (not recorded which). The receptors originated from a man aged 18 to 29 who had mild COVID-19 (a few samples of this study predate the infection). Cell type and time point are not known.

This clonotype has more than one count but fewer than ten. DNA for the CDR3: TGTGCCAGCAGCCCAGGGGTCGGGGCCAACGTCCTGACTTTC. It specifies CASSPGVGANVLTF. The chain combines TRBV6-5 with TRBJ2-6; tentative D call: TRBD1 (6 bases). V lost 6 bases to trimming and J lost 4 bases, with 10 bases between them. Germline CDR1 is MNHEY and CDR2 is SVGAGI. This CDR3 is 14 amino acids long.

This clonotype was picked up many times. This rearrangement joins TRBV7-3 to TRBJ2-1; TRBD1 matches at 9 bases. CDR3 size: 15 residues. Germline CDR1 is SGHTA and CDR2 is FQGTGA. The trim removed 5 bases at V and 6 bases at J, leaving 8 bases unmatched. The CDR3 coding sequence is TGTGCCAGCAGCAATGGGACAGGGATAAGCAATGAGCAGTTCTTC. This translates into CASSNGTGISNEQFF.

This clonotype was observed a few times. The DNA for the CDR3 is TGTGCCAGCAGCGTAGGGCAGGGTGGAAACACCATATATTTT. Encoded protein: CASSVGQGGNTIYF. This chain uses TRBV9 with TRBJ1-3, with TRBD1 as a possible D gene (5 bases). Trimming cost V 0 bases and J 3 bases, with 7 bases left between them. Germline CDR1 and CDR2: SGDLS and YYNGEE. The CDR3 consists of 14 residues.

CDR3 in DNA: TGTGCCAGCAAAAATAGGGATCAGCCCCAGCATTTT. This encodes CASKNRDQPQHF. The chain carries TRBV6-2 or TRBV6-3 and TRBJ1-5; D is unclear. This CDR3 spans 12 amino acids. CDR1 is MNHEY and CDR2 is SVGEGT in the germline V gene. V was pared by 7 bases and J by 5 bases, with 9 bases between.

V is TRBV6-6 and J is TRBJ1-4; maybe TRBD1 (5 bases). Looked up from germline, CDR1 is MNHNY and CDR2 is SVGAGI (reference sequence). Trimming took off 2 bases at V and 0 bases at J, with 10 bases between the two ends. CDR3 length equals 16 residues. The CDR3 loop is CASSYTQGATNEKLFF. The CDR3 DNA reads as TGTGCCAGCAGTTACACCCAAGGGGCAACTAATGAAAAACTGTTTTTT.

The chain recombines TRBV6-2 or TRBV6-3 with TRBJ2-1; D may correspond to TRBD1 or TRBD2 (6 bases each). Trimming removed 4 bases at V and 2 bases at J, with 15 bases between. CDR1 and CDR2 (germline): MNHEY, SVGEGT. This CDR3 is 16 amino acids long. In DNA, the CDR3 is TGTGCCAGCAGTTCGCCGGGGGCTTCGCCCTACAATGAGCAGTTCTTC. Its translation is CASSSPGASPYNEQFF.

This clonotype was observed a handful of times. The V and J genes are TRBV3-1 and TRBJ2-4; weak D call: TRBD2 (7 bases). The germline V gene has CDR1 LGHDT and CDR2 YNNKEL (reference sequence). V lost 3 bases to trimming and J lost 7 bases, with 19 bases between them. The CDR3 extends over 16 amino acids. The CDR3 region is CASSHPRGGERNIQYF. CDR3 sequence (DNA): TGTGCCAGCAGCCACCCCAGGGGAGGGGAGAGGAACATTCAGTACTTC. Together with reference TRBV3-1 and TRBJ2-4, the CDR3 gives the full variable domain: DTAVSQTPKYLVTQMGNDKSIKCEQNLGHDTMYWYKQDSKKFLKIMFSYNNKELIINETVPNRFSPKSPDKAHLNLHINSLELGDSAVYFCASSHPRGGERNIQYFGAGTRLSVL.

This chain connects TRBV4-3 to TRBJ1-2; possibly TRBD1 for D (5 bases). The CDR3 loop spans 15 amino acids. Germline lookup yields CDR1 LGHNA and CDR2 YSLEER. V was cut by 1 base and J by 3 bases, with 12 bases left in between. The CDR3: CASSQVRDHYYGYTF. The CDR3 DNA is TGCGCCAGCAGCCAAGTCCGGGACCACTACTATGGCTACACCTTC.

This clonotype was detected ten times or more. This sequence joins TRBV7-9 and TRBJ2-7; the D gene is possibly TRBD1 (6 bases). The germline V gene has CDR1 SEHNR and CDR2 FQNEAQ (reference sequence). This CDR3 is 14 amino acids long. V was clipped by 4 bases and J by 2 bases, with 12 bases between them. Written as DNA, the CDR3 is TGTGCCAGCAGCTCCACAGGGCGCCCCTACGAGCAGTACTTC. Its translation: CASSSTGRPYEQYF.

In its sample, this clonotype was seen a few times. The rearrangement uses TRBV20-1 and TRBJ2-1; weak D call: TRBD2 (6 bases). Per germline, CDR1 DFQATT and CDR2 SNEGSKA (reference sequence). The CDR3 covers 12 residues. The V end was cut by 3 bases, the J end by 8 bases, with 11 bases between. CDR3 sequence reads: CSASLREDEQFF. The CDR3 DNA follows: TGCAGTGCTAGTCTCAGGGAGGATGAGCAGTTCTTC.